The present entry profiles one TCR beta chain with its context. Its antigen remains unidentified. Germline values: CDR1 SGHNT, CDR2 YYREEE (reference sequence). This CDR3 spans 18 amino acids. With 0 bases clipped from V and 2 bases from J, the junction kept 5 bases outside the gene matches. Clones were sequenced by immunoSEQ multiplex PCR, and TCRdb holds only the in-frame ones, with some missing. The data contain fewer than 900,000 clones, around 89% of them seen just once; the ten biggest clones take up about 1.5%. Treatment described: roughly 18 received Ad26.COV2.S at low or high dose, single or two shots; about five received placebo; per-sample allocation not given. Day 63 after the first vaccine or placebo injection was the time point for sampling. Vaccination employed an Ad26 vector expressing the Wuhan-strain SARS-CoV-2 spike. This sample was taken from a study of Ad26.COV2.S vaccination and SARS-CoV-2 variants. Study in general: Ad26.COV2.S, an intramuscular injection, was given once or twice 56 days apart.

Study outcomes and limitations: Reportedly, spike-specific CD8+ and CD4+ T cell responses achieved substantial breadth once vaccination had taken place.

The rearrangement joins TRBV5-4 to TRBJ2-1, with 13 nucleotides matching TRBD2. The TCR sequence derives from a person between 18 and 60 years old who received the Ad26.COV2.S COVID-19 vaccine or a placebo. Specimen: peripheral blood, collected in a trial of Ad26.COV2.S vaccine versus placebo. In DNA form, the CDR3 reads TGTGCCAGCAGCTTGGGAACTAGCGGGAGGGATACCTACAATGAGCAGTTCTTC. Amino acid sequence: CASSLGTSGRDTYNEQFF.